This T cell receptor (beta chain) was retrieved from a study of tumor-infiltrating lymphocytes in primary liver carcinoma. Study summary: Resection treated the patients' primary liver carcinoma. Patients of both sexes were 30 to 69 years old. Broader study findings: Top-250-clone fractions were significantly higher in tumors than in blood (p = 0.039). Samples, which were bulk and unsorted, did not allow CD4+ and CD8+ repertoires to be compared.

The researchers obtained blood RNA from unsorted whole blood and also extracted germline DNA. Worth noting for this clonotype: Its antigen is unknown.

The V gene's germline CDR1 is MGHRA and CDR2 YSYEKL. V was clipped by 6 bases and J by 8 bases; unmatched bases: 8. This CDR3 is 15 amino acids long. Researchers generated TCR beta cDNA from approximately 520 ng of total RNA, relying on a constant-region primer. Three rounds of nested multiplex PCR with slightly modified ARM-PCR produced TCR beta libraries. Use of TRBV1-TRBV30 forward primers with a C-beta reverse primer characterized the first two PCR rounds, which lasted about 9 cycles each. In TCRdb, the multiplex PCR reads were re-called with MiXCR into one record per CDR3 protein. The repertoire includes about 320,000 distinct CDR3 sequences, around three fifths of them detected once, and about 8.4% sits in the top ten.

This clonotype was sampled from a man aged 35-49 years with primary liver carcinoma and hepatitis B virus infection. The sequencing sample was made of peripheral blood. The rearrangement joins TRBV4-1 to TRBJ2-1; 12 nucleotides line up with TRBD2. The CDR3 protein is CASRHRLAGEDEQFF. CDR3 in DNA: TGCGCCAGCAGGCACCGACTAGCGGGAGAAGATGAGCAGTTCTTC.